These 27 T cell receptor beta chains were all obtained from the same sample, sequenced in a study of cytomegalovirus exposure and HLA in healthy donors. Produced via immunoSEQ multiplex PCR; TCRdb's table is partial and in-frame only. The sample includes some 110,000 clones, around 88% seen only once; the top ten take 1.5% to 2%. The sequenced sample consisted of PBMCs. The receptors were sampled from a man younger than 35 in good health and CMV-seronegative.

This clone occurred once. This chain connects TRBV27 to TRBJ1-6, with D tentatively TRBD1 (6 bases). V lost 6 bases, J lost 6 bases, and 12 bases lay in between. The germline CDR1 and CDR2 sequences are MNHEY and SMNVEV (reference sequence). The CDR3 contains 14 residues. The DNA of the CDR3 is TGTGCCAGCAGCGCCGGACAGAGTAATTCACCCCTCCACTTT. Translating it yields CASSAGQSNSPLHF.

The rearrangement links TRBV5-4 to TRBJ2-2; no firm D call. The germline gives CDR1 SGHNT, CDR2 YYREEE (reference sequence). Trimming took off 0 bases at V and 2 bases at J, with 2 bases between the two ends. The CDR3 has 13 residues. CDR3 amino acids: CASSLANTGELFF. CDR3 nucleotides: TGTGCCAGCAGCTTGGCAAACACCGGGGAGCTGTTTTTT.

This chain joins TRBV7-9 and TRBJ1-2, with TRBD1 matching 8 bases. The CDR3 loop spans 15 amino acids. J gave up 3 bases and V 5 bases, and 8 bases lay outside the gene matches. Germline assignment: CDR1 SEHNR and CDR2 FQNEAQ (reference sequence). CDR3 sequence (DNA): TGTGCCAGCAGCGCACGGACAGGGAGGGACTATGGCTACACCTTC. This encodes CASSARTGRDYGYTF.

This chain uses TRBV7-9 with TRBJ2-1; 7 bases are shared with TRBD2. CDR1 and CDR2 from the germline V gene are SEHNR and FQNEAQ (reference sequence). CDR3 length equals 14 residues. Trimming took 4 bases from V and 6 from J; bases not matched to a gene: 6. The CDR3 loop is CASSSGTIVNEQFF. CDR3 nucleotides: TGTGCCAGCAGCTCCGGGACTATAGTCAATGAGCAGTTCTTC.

CDR3 sequence reads: CASSGHRDRASPLHF. The CDR3, as DNA: TGTGCCAGCAGCGGACACCGGGACAGGGCTTCACCCCTCCACTTT. The chain combines TRBV28 with TRBJ1-6; 9 bases agree with TRBD1. Losses at the gene ends were 6 bases for V and 9 bases for J; bases not matched to a gene: 9. Germline V lookup: CDR1 MDHEN, CDR2 SYDVKM. CDR3 length equals 15 residues.

The CDR3 sequence is CASSWDRAGNTIYF. DNA for the CDR3: TGTGCCAGCAGTTGGGACAGGGCTGGAAACACCATATATTTT. The chain uses TRBV2 and TRBJ1-3; 9 positions match TRBD1. The J segment lost 2 bases and the V segment lost 5 bases, leaving 1 base of the junction unmatched. This CDR3 comprises 14 residues. Germline CDR1 reads SNHLY; CDR2 reads FYNNEI. Using reference TRBV2 and TRBJ1-3 for the parts outside the CDR3, the full variable domain is EPEVTQTPSHQVTQMGQEVILRCVPISNHLYFYWYRQILGQKVEFLVSFYNNEISEKSEIFDDQFSVERPDGSNFTLKIRSTKLEDSAMYFCASSWDRAGNTIYFGEGSWLTVV.

The chain joins TRBV2 to TRBJ1-3; no clear D. The CDR3 has 22 residues. The V end was cut by 7 bases, the J end by 2 bases, with 36 bases between. Germline assignment: CDR1 SNHLY and CDR2 FYNNEI. The CDR3 here is CASTKIGVAGTYLMGAGNTIYF. The CDR3 nucleotides are TGTGCCAGCACCAAAATCGGAGTAGCGGGAACTTACTTAATGGGTGCTGGAAACACCATATATTTT.

The V and J genes are TRBV7-9 and TRBJ1-3; possibly TRBD1 for D (6 bases). Germline V lookup: CDR1 SEHNR, CDR2 FQNEAQ (reference sequence). Trimming took 1 base from V and 5 from J, leaving 18 bases between them. This CDR3 comprises 17 residues. The CDR3 region is CASSLVFRGKDRNTIYF. CDR3 coding DNA: TGTGCCAGCAGCTTAGTTTTTAGGGGGAAGGACCGAAACACCATATATTTT.

The genes are TRBV6-4 and TRBJ2-5; TRBD1 agrees at 9 bases. V dropped 6 bases and J dropped 4; count of bases not matched to a gene: 3. This CDR3 is built from 13 residues. Germline loops: CDR1 MRHNA, CDR2 SNTAGT. CDR3 DNA: TGTGCCAGCAGCCCGGACAGGGGAGAGACCCAGTACTTC. Encoded protein: CASSPDRGETQYF.

The J gene is TRBJ2-1, the V gene TRBV27; 10 bases are shared with TRBD1. V lost 7 bases to trimming and J lost 8 bases; unmatched junction nucleotides: 14. The CDR3 is 16 residues long. The germline gives CDR1 MNHEY, CDR2 SMNVEV (reference sequence). DNA of the CDR3: TGTGCCAGCACCGGAAACCGGGACAGGGGACTTGATGAGCAGTTCTTC. Translated: CASTGNRDRGLDEQFF.

The V call is TRBV19, the J call TRBJ2-7, with TRBD1 identical over 9 bases. The ends lost 5 bases at V and 6 bases at J; junction bases unmatched: 11. The CDR3 covers 15 residues. The germline V gene has CDR1 LNHDA and CDR2 SQIVND (reference sequence). The DNA for the CDR3 is TGTGCCAGTAGTGGGGGCTGGACAGGGGCGGTCGAGCAGTACTTC. This codes for CASSGGWTGAVEQYF.

J is TRBJ2-7 and V is TRBV6-5; TRBD2 agrees at 9 bases. The V gene's germline CDR1 is MNHEY and CDR2 SVGAGI. V shed 8 bases, J shed 3 bases, and the junction held 11 bases outside the gene matches. This CDR3 is built from 15 residues. CDR3 loop: CASLGAGGLSYEQYF. The CDR3 DNA follows: TGTGCCAGCCTGGGGGCGGGAGGGCTTAGCTACGAGCAGTACTTC.

The genes are TRBV5-1 and TRBJ1-1, with unresolved D. V was trimmed by 8 bases and J by 4 bases, leaving 21 bases between them. The CDR3 spans 15 residues. In germline, CDR1 is SGHRS, CDR2 YFSETQ. CDR3 nucleotide sequence: TGCGCCAGTAGTCCTCCAGTGGGAGTGGCCACTGAAGCTTTCTTT. Protein sequence: CASSPPVGVATEAFF.

The chain is built from TRBV29-1 and TRBJ1-2; D possibly corresponds to TRBD1 (6 bases). The V end was cut by 0 bases, the J end by 5 bases, with 10 bases between. CDR1 is SQVTM, CDR2 ANQGSEA, per germline. This CDR3 is 13 amino acids long. The CDR3 sequence is CSVEEGARYGYTF. The CDR3 DNA follows: TGCAGCGTTGAAGAGGGGGCGCGGTATGGCTACACCTTC.

This sequence joins TRBV10-3 and TRBJ2-7; 7 bases are a match to TRBD1. Germline-derived CDR1 and CDR2 are ENHRY and SYGVKD. V lost 8 bases to trimming and J lost 2 bases; unmatched junction nucleotides: 6. The CDR3 has 13 amino acids. The chain's CDR3 is CAIGQENAYEQYF. The CDR3 DNA sequence: TGTGCCATCGGACAGGAAAACGCCTACGAGCAGTACTTC.

J is TRBJ2-5 and V is TRBV5-1, with 9 bases aligning to TRBD2. The trim removed 4 bases at V and 5 bases at J, leaving 12 bases unmatched. The CDR3 loop spans 16 amino acids. Germline V gene lookup returns CDR1 SGHRS and CDR2 YFSETQ. CDR3 in DNA: TGCGCCAGCAGCCCTTGGGGCGGGGGGGCCCCTGAGACCCAGTACTTC. Translated, it gives CASSPWGGGAPETQYF. Filled out from reference TRBV5-1 and TRBJ2-5, the complete variable domain reads KAGVTQTPRYLIKTRGQQVTLSCSPISGHRSVSWYQQTPGQGLQFLFEYFSETQRNKGNFPGRFSGRQFSNSRSEMNVSTLELGDSALYLCASSPWGGGAPETQYFGPGTRLLVL.

The chain couples TRBV29-1 to TRBJ1-5; TRBD1 aligns across 7 bases. The CDR3 consists of 13 residues. Trimming took 3 bases from V and 4 from J; bases not matched to a gene: 3. CDR1 and CDR2 from the germline V gene are SQVTM and ANQGSEA. CDR3 amino acids: CSVETGLNQPQHF. CDR3 in DNA: TGCAGCGTTGAGACAGGGTTAAATCAGCCCCAGCATTTT.

The rearrangement uses TRBV4-1 and TRBJ1-5; TRBD1 matches 9 bases. J lost 7 bases, V lost 0 bases, and 7 bases had no gene match. Looked up from germline, CDR1 is MGHRA and CDR2 is YSYEKL. CDR3 length: 16 amino acids. Here the CDR3 reads CASSQDAGQGWQPQHF. Here the CDR3 DNA reads TGCGCCAGCAGCCAAGATGCGGGACAGGGCTGGCAGCCCCAGCATTTT.

This chain joins TRBV11-2 and TRBJ2-6; D ambiguous. This CDR3 comprises 15 residues. Germline-derived CDR1 and CDR2 are SGHAT and FQNNGV. Trimming left V 2 bases short and J 0 bases short, with 5 bases between. CDR3 sequence (DNA): TGTGCCAGCAGCTTATCAGACTCTGGGGCCAACGTCCTGACTTTC. Its translation is CASSLSDSGANVLTF.

V gene TRBV4-1 combines with J gene TRBJ1-2; maybe TRBD1 (5 bases). V was pared by 0 bases and J by 8 bases, with 19 bases between. This CDR3 comprises 16 residues. Germline values: CDR1 MGHRA, CDR2 YSYEKL. The CDR3 bases are TGCGCCAGCAGCCAAGAAAAGGGGCTGACTAGACCCGGCTACACCTTC. Protein sequence: CASSQEKGLTRPGYTF.

The chain employs TRBV10-3 and TRBJ2-2; perhaps TRBD2 as D (6 bases). The CDR3 contains 14 residues. Trimming cost V 6 bases and J 2 bases, with 10 bases left between them. The germline V gene has CDR1 ENHRY and CDR2 SYGVKD. CDR3 sequence: CAIRSGTNTGELFF. The CDR3 nucleotides read TGTGCCATCAGATCCGGGACTAACACCGGGGAGCTGTTTTTT.

This chain joins TRBV6-1 and TRBJ1-5; D gene ambiguous. Trimming stripped 2 bases from V and 2 bases from J, with 4 bases between. This CDR3 has 13 amino acids. The germline gives CDR1 MNHNS, CDR2 SASEGT. The chain's CDR3 is CASSETRNQPQHF. The CDR3, as DNA: TGTGCCAGCAGTGAAACTCGCAATCAGCCCCAGCATTTT.

J is TRBJ2-7 and V is TRBV6-5; 7 bases agree with TRBD1. Germline V gene lookup returns CDR1 MNHEY and CDR2 SVGAGI. The CDR3 extends over 15 amino acids. V was clipped by 6 bases and J by 1 base; unmatched bases: 9. The CDR3 sequence is CASSRTGADSYEQYF. In nucleotides, the CDR3 is TGTGCCAGCAGCCGAACAGGGGCCGATTCCTACGAGCAGTACTTC.

The chain employs TRBV5-4 and TRBJ1-4; 9 bases align to TRBD1. V shed 4 bases and J 8 bases; nucleotides not matched to a gene: 12. The germline gives CDR1 SGHNT, CDR2 YYREEE (reference sequence). CDR3 length: 16 amino acids. Here the CDR3 reads CASSPLPGQGSEKLFF. The CDR3 DNA is TGTGCCAGCAGCCCCTTACCGGGACAGGGTTCAGAAAAACTGTTTTTT.

This rearrangement joins TRBV11-3 to TRBJ2-2; 9 positions agree with TRBD1. The ends lost 5 bases at V and 3 bases at J; junction bases unmatched: 13. The CDR3 has 18 amino acids. Per the germline V gene, CDR1 is SGHNT and CDR2 is YENEEA. This CDR3 is CASSRKTRDREYTGELFF. The CDR3 DNA is TGTGCCAGCAGCCGCAAAACGAGGGACAGGGAGTACACCGGGGAGCTGTTTTTT. The full variable domain, in which reference TRBV11-3 and TRBJ2-2 provide the parts outside the CDR3, is EAGVVQSPRYKIIEKKQPVAFWCNPISGHNTLYWYLQNLGQGPELLIRYENEEAVDDSQLPKDRFSAERLKGVDSTLKIQPAELGDSAVYLCASSRKTRDREYTGELFFGEGSRLTVL.

This chain links TRBV6-5 with TRBJ1-2, with D perhaps matching TRBD1 (5 bases). Germline assignment: CDR1 MNHEY and CDR2 SVGAGI. CDR3 length: 13 amino acids. The germline V and J ends were trimmed by 6 bases and 1 base, with 9 bases remaining between them. The CDR3 nucleotides are TGTGCCAGCAGCACCGACAGTAACTATGGCTACACCTTC. Translating gives CASSTDSNYGYTF.

The chain uses TRBV10-1 and TRBJ2-1; 10 bases match TRBD2. This CDR3 has 15 amino acids. The V segment lost 6 bases and the J segment 4 bases; nucleotides outside the gene matches: 6. Germline lookup yields CDR1 WNHNN and CDR2 SYGVQD (reference sequence). The CDR3 loop reads CASSPLAGEYNEQFF. Here the CDR3 DNA reads TGCGCCAGCAGCCCGCTAGCGGGAGAGTACAATGAGCAGTTCTTC.